The 5 T cell receptor beta chains given below trace back to one sample, sequenced in a study of blood T cell repertoires in COVID-19 (dated by TCRdb to about 2020). Library method: the immunoSEQ multiplex PCR assay. The table comes from immuneACCESS by way of TCRdb, which keeps in-frame sequences with V and J called. Part of the clones is missing from these tables; in studies checked, under half for an unresolved V gene and the rest for unknown reasons. The sample has under 400,000 clones on record, 90% of them singletons. The ten largest clones add up to 6.5% to 8% of the sample. Sequencing was performed on peripheral blood. These TCRs come from a young man with active or convalescent COVID-19.

The rearrangement uses TRBV7-8 and TRBJ1-1; D remains unclear. The CDR3 sequence is 14 residues long. The V gene's germline CDR1 is SGHVS and CDR2 FQNEAQ. V was cut by 4 bases and J by 4 bases, with 13 bases left in between. This CDR3 is CASSYSRGSTEAFF. The CDR3 DNA reads TGTGCCAGCAGCTATTCACGGGGAAGCACTGAAGCTTTCTTT.

The V gene is TRBV7-2, the J gene TRBJ2-2; 7 bases fit TRBD1. There are 16 residues in the CDR3. Per germline, CDR1 SGHTA and CDR2 FQGNSA. The V gene end was trimmed by 5 bases and the J gene end by 1 base; junction bases not matched to a gene: 7. In DNA, the CDR3 is TGTGCCAGCAGCCCCTGGACAGGAAGGAACACCGGGGAGCTGTTTTTT. It is translated as CASSPWTGRNTGELFF.

This sequence joins TRBV10-1 and TRBJ2-1; D unclear. This CDR3 has 16 residues. V gave up 8 bases and J gave up 3 bases, with 20 bases separating them. From germline, CDR1 is WNHNN and CDR2 SYGVQD (reference sequence). The DNA for the CDR3 is TGCGCCAGCCCTGAGTCATGGAGCCATAGCTACAATGAGCAGTTCTTC. It is translated as CASPESWSHSYNEQFF.

For the CDR3, the DNA is TGTGCCAGCAGTCCACCGCTTCGGACAGGGGGCGCATCAGATACGCAGTATTTT. This gives the protein CASSPPLRTGGASDTQYF. V usage is TRBV27 and J usage is TRBJ2-3; 11 bases are shared with TRBD1. J lost 4 bases, V lost 5 bases, and 14 bases had no gene match. The V gene's germline CDR1 is MNHEY and CDR2 SMNVEV (reference sequence). The CDR3 runs 18 residues.

The chain couples TRBV19 to TRBJ2-1; unclear D gene. Looked up from germline, CDR1 is LNHDA and CDR2 is SQIVND (reference sequence). Between the trimmed V and J ends, which lost 4 bases and 7 bases, there was a span of 11 bases. The CDR3 consists of 13 residues. The CDR3 DNA reads as TGTGCCAGTAGTACGGGTTTGAATAATGAGCAGTTCTTC. This translates into CASSTGLNNEQFF.